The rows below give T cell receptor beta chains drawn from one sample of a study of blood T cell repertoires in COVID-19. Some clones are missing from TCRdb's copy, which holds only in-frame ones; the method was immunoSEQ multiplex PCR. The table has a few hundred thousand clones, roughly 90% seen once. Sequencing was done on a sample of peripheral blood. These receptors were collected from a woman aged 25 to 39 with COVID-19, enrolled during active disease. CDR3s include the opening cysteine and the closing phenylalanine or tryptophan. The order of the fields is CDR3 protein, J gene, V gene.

CASSFRGRTEAFF	TRBJ1-1	TRBV5-8
CASNRGRNSPLHF	TRBJ1-6	TRBV10-2
CASSFRDFEYEQYF	TRBJ2-7	TRBV11-2
CASSSTGGAQPQHF	TRBJ1-5	TRBV5-1
CASSKGEPQYLNTEAFF	TRBJ1-1	TRBV21-1
CASTRGGLYEQYF	TRBJ2-7	TRBV2
CASSEYMTGGQTQYF	TRBJ2-5	TRBV25-1
CASSTLYTNQPQHF	TRBJ1-5	TRBV6-2/TRBV6-3
CASSDWTGAYYGYTF	TRBJ1-2	TRBV28
CAIRGQGAGVPGVRNEQFF	TRBJ2-1	TRBV10-3
CASSFGTSVETQYF	TRBJ2-5	TRBV7-6
CASSLTSGVSNEKLFF	TRBJ1-4	TRBV7-6
CASSQEGKGWNQPQHF	TRBJ1-5	TRBV4-1
CATSRKGRAGNEQFF	TRBJ2-1	TRBV15
CASSPGTINTGELFF	TRBJ2-2	TRBV10-1
CASSVASGLAGEYNEQFF	TRBJ2-1	TRBV7-2
CASSERAGQGQKGNQPQHF	TRBJ1-5	TRBV6-1
CASSPSGGGAYEQYF	TRBJ2-7	TRBV18
CASSSPRVLGNYGYTF	TRBJ1-2	TRBV27
CASSFDLRDEKLFF	TRBJ1-4	TRBV5-4
CASSPMGGEDRPQHF	TRBJ1-5	TRBV7-9